The 28 T cell receptor beta chains below come from one sample, sequenced in a study of cytomegalovirus exposure and HLA in healthy donors (dated by TCRdb to the late 2010s). Library preparation was by the immunoSEQ multiplex PCR assay. For the multiplex PCR, a mixture combining 60 forward primers for TCR Vbeta segments and 13 reverse primers for TCR Jbeta segments was used. The table comes from immuneACCESS by way of TCRdb, which keeps in-frame sequences with V and J called. Part of the clones is missing from these tables; in studies checked, under half for an unresolved V gene and the rest for unknown reasons. The sample data list 87,000 or so clones, and 77% of these were observed just once. The top ten clones comprise about 5% of the sample. The material sequenced was PBMCs. The receptor source for this set is a woman aged 40 to 55 in good health and CMV-seronegative.

J is TRBJ1-5 and V is TRBV10-2, with TRBD1 as a possible D gene (5 bases). The V end was cut by 2 bases, the J end by 4 bases, with 6 bases between. Germline loops: CDR1 WSHSY, CDR2 SAAADI. The CDR3 is made up of 13 amino acids. CDR3 amino acids: CASSEGGNQPQHF. DNA for the CDR3: TGCGCCAGCAGTGAGGGGGGGAATCAGCCCCAGCATTTT.

The chain couples TRBV5-5 to TRBJ1-4; D gene ambiguous. V was pared by 6 bases and J by 2 bases, with 14 bases between. The germline V gene has CDR1 SGHKS and CDR2 YYEKEE (reference sequence). The CDR3 totals 15 residues. The chain's CDR3 is CASTPPTATNEKLFF. The CDR3 region has the DNA TGTGCCAGCACCCCTCCAACAGCCACTAATGAAAAACTGTTTTTT.

The chain couples TRBV7-2 to TRBJ1-5; 8 nucleotides match TRBD1. The ends lost 5 bases at V and 0 bases at J; junction bases unmatched: 9. The CDR3 length is 17 residues. CDR1 is SGHTA, CDR2 FQGNSA, per germline. The CDR3 DNA reads as TGTGCCAGCAGCGCGGGACAGGCCCTTAATAGCAATCAGCCCCAGCATTTT. Translation gives CASSAGQALNSNQPQHF. The whole variable domain, filled in from reference TRBV7-2 and TRBJ1-5, reads GAGVSQSPSNKVTEKGKDVELRCDPISGHTALYWYRQSLGQGLEFLIYFQGNSAPDKSGLPSDRFSAERTGGSVSTLTIQRTQQEDSAVYLCASSAGQALNSNQPQHFGDGTRLSIL.

The chain is built from TRBV5-1 and TRBJ2-1, with TRBD1 identical over 8 bases. V lost 2 bases and J lost 7; bases outside the gene matches: 5. The CDR3 length is 14 residues. The germline CDR1 and CDR2 sequences are SGHRS and YFSETQ. The CDR3 is CASSFQGAHNEQFF. The CDR3 bases are TGCGCCAGCAGCTTTCAGGGGGCGCATAATGAGCAGTTCTTC.

The V call is TRBV28, the J call TRBJ2-1; TRBD2 matches 10 bases. There are 17 residues in the CDR3. V shed 2 bases, J shed 8 bases, and the junction held 12 bases outside the gene matches. From germline, CDR1 is MDHEN and CDR2 SYDVKM. The CDR3 DNA is TGTGCCAGCAGTTTAAGTGGGACAGCGGGGGGGATATATGAGCAGTTCTTC. This gives the protein CASSLSGTAGGIYEQFF.

The rearrangement joins TRBV5-1 to TRBJ2-7; D remains ambiguous. The CDR3 is 17 amino acids. Trimming pared 3 bases from V and 3 bases from J, leaving 22 bases between. In germline, CDR1 is SGHRS, CDR2 YFSETQ. The CDR3 nucleotides read TGCGCCAGCAGCTCACAACATGGGTCAATGGGCCACTACGAGCAGTACTTC. Translating gives CASSSQHGSMGHYEQYF. The entire variable domain, with the rest obtained from reference TRBV5-1 and TRBJ2-7, is as follows: KAGVTQTPRYLIKTRGQQVTLSCSPISGHRSVSWYQQTPGQGLQFLFEYFSETQRNKGNFPGRFSGRQFSNSRSEMNVSTLELGDSALYLCASSSQHGSMGHYEQYFGPGTRLTVT.

The genes are TRBV7-2 and TRBJ2-2, with a weak D call TRBD1 (6 bases). Germline CDR1 reads SGHTA; CDR2 reads FQGNSA. V gave up 1 base and J gave up 6 bases, with 18 bases separating them. CDR3 length equals 17 residues. For the CDR3, the DNA is TGTGCCAGCAGCTTAGATCGTAACAGGGTTTATGCCGGGGAGCTGTTTTTT. Its translation is CASSLDRNRVYAGELFF.

The gene calls are TRBV2 and TRBJ2-7; TRBD2 aligns across 8 bases. V shed 4 bases and J 6 bases; nucleotides not matched to a gene: 8. Germline V gene data show CDR1 as SNHLY and CDR2 as FYNNEI. The CDR3 extends over 14 amino acids. The CDR3 nucleotides read TGTGCCAGCAGTGGGGAGCGGGGGTTGAGCGAGCAGTACTTC. As protein: CASSGERGLSEQYF.

This chain connects TRBV5-1 to TRBJ2-7, with D hard to call. The CDR3 contains 14 residues. With 1 base removed from V and 2 bases from J, the gap between germline ends came to 10 bases. The V gene's germline CDR1 is SGHRS and CDR2 YFSETQ. The CDR3 spells CASSLSPEPYEQYF. The CDR3 DNA sequence: TGCGCCAGCAGCTTGTCTCCAGAACCCTACGAGCAGTACTTC.

This rearrangement joins TRBV7-9 to TRBJ1-1, with D possibly TRBD1 on 5 matching bases. Trimming cost V 2 bases and J 0 bases, with 10 bases left between them. There are 15 residues in the CDR3. Germline V gene sequence: CDR1 SEHNR, CDR2 FQNEAQ (reference sequence). The CDR3 nucleotides are TGTGCCAGCAGCTTACAGGGTGGGATGAACACTGAAGCTTTCTTT. It yields the protein CASSLQGGMNTEAFF.

This clone was counted between two and nine times. Distinct nucleotide sequences in the sample also encode this CDR3. The CDR3: CASSVLRGYEQYF. In nucleotides, the CDR3 is TGTGCCAGCAGTGTCCTCAGGGGGTACGAGCAGTACTTC. The V call is TRBV2, the J call TRBJ2-7, with 7 nucleotides matching TRBD1. V trimming: 4 bases; J trimming: 4 bases; junction bases outside the gene matches: 4. The CDR3 has 13 amino acids. Germline-derived CDR1 and CDR2 are SNHLY and FYNNEI.

This chain connects TRBV9 to TRBJ1-1; D possibly corresponds to TRBD1 (5 bases). This CDR3 comprises 15 residues. The V end lost 0 bases, the J end lost 1 base, and 10 bases lay between the germline ends. The germline V gene encodes CDR1 SGDLS and CDR2 YYNGEE. CDR3 DNA sequence: TGTGCCAGCAGCGTAGTTCCCGGGGGGAACACTGAAGCTTTCTTT. Protein sequence: CASSVVPGGNTEAFF.

The chain carries TRBV18 and TRBJ2-6; D is possibly TRBD1 (5 bases). Trimming removed 2 bases at V and 3 bases at J, with 14 bases between. Germline lookup yields CDR1 KGHSH and CDR2 LQKENI. The CDR3 runs 17 residues. The DNA for the CDR3 is TGTGCCAGCTCACCAATGCAGGGTCTAGGTGGGGCCAACGTCCTGACTTTC. It encodes CASSPMQGLGGANVLTF.

This sequence joins TRBV5-8 and TRBJ2-5, with D unresolved. V gave up 2 bases and J gave up 5 bases, with 7 bases separating them. Germline CDR1 is SGHTS and CDR2 is YDEGEE. This CDR3 is 12 amino acids long. This CDR3 reads CASSFPAETQYF. CDR3 in DNA: TGTGCCAGCAGCTTCCCTGCGGAGACCCAGTACTTC.

V usage is TRBV7-6 and J usage is TRBJ1-3; D perhaps matches TRBD1 (5 bases). CDR1 SGHVS and CDR2 FNYEAQ come from the germline V gene. The CDR3 spans 16 residues. Deletions cut 1 base from V and 0 bases from J, with 10 bases between. As DNA, the CDR3 is TGTGCCAGCAGCTTAGGCGGGGGAAACTCTGGAAACACCATATATTTT. It translates to CASSLGGGNSGNTIYF.

This clone has only a few counts. The chain is built from TRBV7-2 and TRBJ1-1; D unclear. V lost 2 bases and J lost 7, with 5 bases in between. The CDR3 has 11 amino acids. Per the germline V gene, CDR1 is SGHTA and CDR2 is FQGNSA. CDR3 amino acids: CASSLFGEAFF. CDR3 nucleotides: TGTGCCAGCAGCTTATTCGGTGAAGCTTTCTTT.

The J gene is TRBJ1-4, the V gene TRBV6-1, with no clear D. The CDR3 loop spans 12 amino acids. CDR1 is MNHNS and CDR2 is SASEGT in the germline V gene. The V end was cut by 5 bases, the J end by 8 bases, with 9 bases between. In DNA, the CDR3 is TGTGCCAGCAGTCGGGGTGTCGAAAAACTGTTTTTT. Protein sequence: CASSRGVEKLFF.

V usage is TRBV29-1 and J usage is TRBJ2-1, with 11 bases fitting TRBD2. This CDR3 is built from 12 residues. Germline V gives CDR1 SQVTM, CDR2 ANQGSEA. Trimming took 6 bases from V and 8 from J; bases not matched to a gene: 3. As DNA, the CDR3 is TGCAGCGTGGAGGGACTAGCGGATGAGCAGTTCTTC. It translates to CSVEGLADEQFF.

The rearrangement uses TRBV27 and TRBJ1-3, with a weak D call TRBD1 (5 bases). The germline gives CDR1 MNHEY, CDR2 SMNVEV (reference sequence). The CDR3 extends over 13 amino acids. V was trimmed by 7 bases and J by 8 bases, leaving 15 bases between them. CDR3 sequence: CASTRRGSDTIYF. CDR3 coding DNA: TGTGCCAGCACTAGGAGGGGATCGGACACCATATATTTT.

The V call is TRBV4-3, the J call TRBJ1-5; D is uncertain. Trimming removed 0 bases from V and 6 bases from J, with 9 bases in between. Germline-derived CDR1 and CDR2 are LGHNA and YSLEER. The CDR3 length is 14 residues. The CDR3 coding sequence is TGCGCCAGCAGCCAAGATTCCCGGGGTCAGCCCCAGCATTTT. Protein sequence: CASSQDSRGQPQHF.

This clone turned up a few times. The chain couples TRBV19 to TRBJ1-5, with D uncertain. The germline V gene has CDR1 LNHDA and CDR2 SQIVND (reference sequence). The CDR3 has 13 residues. The V end was cut by 7 bases, the J end by 3 bases, with 10 bases between. CDR3 sequence (DNA): TGTGCCAGTAAAGGACGGGACAATCAGCCCCAGCATTTT. Translation gives CASKGRDNQPQHF.

The rearrangement links TRBV7-2 to TRBJ1-6; tentative D call: TRBD1 (5 bases). Germline CDR1 SGHTA, CDR2 FQGNSA. CDR3 length: 13 residues. Trimming cost V 6 bases and J 10 bases, with 13 bases left between them. CDR3 nucleotides: TGTGCCAGCAGTCCCGCAGGGTCCTCACCCCTCCACTTT. It encodes CASSPAGSSPLHF. Full variable domain (outside the CDR3, taken from reference TRBV7-2 and TRBJ1-6): GAGVSQSPSNKVTEKGKDVELRCDPISGHTALYWYRQSLGQGLEFLIYFQGNSAPDKSGLPSDRFSAERTGGSVSTLTIQRTQQEDSAVYLCASSPAGSSPLHFGNGTRLTVT.

The genes are TRBV6-1 and TRBJ1-6; D might be TRBD1 (6 bases). Per the germline V gene, CDR1 is MNHNS and CDR2 is SASEGT. Deletions cut 7 bases from V and 10 bases from J, with 14 bases between. CDR3 length: 13 residues. CDR3: CASTRGAGSPLHF. CDR3 bases: TGTGCCAGCACTCGGGGGGCGGGATCACCCCTCCACTTT.

The chain carries TRBV30 and TRBJ1-3; perhaps TRBD1 as D (5 bases). The CDR3 spans 14 residues. The ends were cut back, 0 bases at V and 4 bases at J, with 10 bases in the middle. CDR1 is GTSNPN and CDR2 is SVGIG in the germline V gene (reference sequence). The CDR3 DNA is TGTGCCTGGAGTGTTCAGGGTGCCGGAAACACCATATATTTT. It translates to CAWSVQGAGNTIYF.

The table lists this clone with a few counts. V and J are TRBV5-1 and TRBJ2-1; D gene uncertain. CDR1 is SGHRS, CDR2 YFSETQ, per germline. Trimming took off 0 bases at V and 1 base at J, with 5 bases between the two ends. The CDR3 totals 14 residues. CDR3 coding DNA: TGCGCCAGCAGCTTGGGCGATTCCTACAATGAGCAGTTCTTC. This sequence encodes CASSLGDSYNEQFF.

The V gene is TRBV30, the J gene TRBJ2-3; tentatively, D is TRBD2 (5 bases). The length of the CDR3 is 16 residues. V shed 0 bases and J shed 7 bases, with 20 bases lying between them. Germline CDR1 is GTSNPN and CDR2 is SVGIG (reference sequence). CDR3 nucleotide sequence: TGTGCCTGGAGTGTTTCTGTCCCGAGAGGGTCCAATACGCAGTATTTT. The encoded protein is CAWSVSVPRGSNTQYF.

The rearrangement uses TRBV5-1 and TRBJ2-5; 8 bases are shared with TRBD1. The V gene end was trimmed by 0 bases and the J gene end by 5 bases; junction bases not matched to a gene: 12. Per germline, CDR1 SGHRS and CDR2 YFSETQ. The CDR3 runs to 17 residues. The CDR3 DNA reads as TGCGCCAGCAGCTTGGAATACGGGGGCAGGGGGCTGGAGACCCAGTACTTC. This codes for CASSLEYGGRGLETQYF.

This clone was found a few times. This chain joins TRBV7-6 and TRBJ2-3, with a possible D match to TRBD2 (6 bases). V was clipped by 0 bases and J by 7 bases, with 17 bases between them. Germline-derived CDR1 and CDR2 are SGHVS and FNYEAQ. The CDR3 sequence is 16 residues long. CDR3 in amino acids: CASSLALRDFRNTQYF. CDR3 nucleotides: TGTGCCAGCAGCTTAGCCCTCCGGGACTTCCGAAATACGCAGTATTTT.